This TCR beta chain stems from a study of early T cells in non-severe SARS-CoV-2 infection. Study-wide background: Sequencing of bulk RNA from unsorted whole blood was done, without chain pairing.

Using its own MiXCR run on the 5' RACE reads, TCRdb lists one record per CDR3 protein. The repertoire holds about 19,000 distinct CDR3 sequences, roughly 4.6% seen once, with more than 7% in the top ten. Germline assignment: CDR1 LNHDA and CDR2 SQIVND (reference sequence). This CDR3 is built from 15 residues. In its sample, this clonotype was seen many times. One end of the junction does not line up with germline, which may come from a read error. The sample taken for sequencing was whole blood. The chain recombines TRBV19 with TRBJ2-2; D may be TRBD2 (5 bases). The clonotype originates from an adult who was a healthcare worker with PCR-confirmed SARS-CoV-2 infection or an uninfected control (not recorded which). The CDR3 spells CASTRSLGNTGELFF. The DNA of the CDR3 is TGTGCCAGTACCCGTTCCTTGGGGAACACCGGGGAGCTTTTTTTT.